The 17 T cell receptor beta chains reported below all come from one sample, sequenced in a study of T cells in Graves' hyperthyroidism and ophthalmopathy. RNA transcripts yielded amplified TCR beta CDR3 regions. First-round RT-PCR of the TCR CDR3 relied on the HTBI primer set. TCRdb re-called the multiplex PCR reads through MiXCR, storing one row per CDR3 protein. The data show hundreds of thousands of distinct CDR3 sequences, approximately 15% seen once. Material for sequencing was blood. The receptors shown here come from a woman aged 40-49 years with Graves' ophthalmopathy.

The table lists this clonotype with a few counts. The CDR3 DNA is TGCGCCAGCAGCCAAGCGACTAGCGGATACTACGAGCAGTACTTC. Protein: CASSQATSGYYEQYF. The rearrangement uses TRBV4-1 and TRBJ2-7, with 9 bases fitting TRBD2. Trimming removed 1 base from V and 3 bases from J; junction bases left unmatched: 4. Germline loops: CDR1 MGHRA, CDR2 YSYEKL. CDR3 length equals 15 residues.

This clonotype was seen at least ten times. The chain employs TRBV11-2 and TRBJ1-2; D gene unclear. The CDR3 covers 12 residues. Germline-derived CDR1 and CDR2 are SGHAT and FQNNGV. Trimming removed 1 base at V and 5 bases at J, with 5 bases between. The CDR3 protein is CASSLGAYGYTF. The DNA for the CDR3 is TGTGCCAGCAGCTTAGGAGCGTATGGCTACACCTTC.

This clonotype has just one count. The V and J genes are TRBV12-3 or TRBV12-4 and TRBJ1-2, with 11 bases identical to TRBD1. CDR3 length: 14 amino acids. Trimming at V came to 5 bases and at J to 8 bases, leaving 7 bases not matched to a gene. The CDR3 sequence is CASSHGQGADGYTF. DNA of the CDR3: TGTGCCAGCAGTCACGGACAGGGGGCTGACGGCTACACCTTC.

The gene calls are TRBV27 and TRBJ1-2; no firm D call. This CDR3 has 16 residues. CDR1 MNHEY and CDR2 SMNVEV come from the germline V gene (reference sequence). Trimming stripped 0 bases from V and 4 bases from J, with 15 bases between. DNA of the CDR3: TGTGCCAGCAGTTTATCGTTCGCAGGACCGCTCTATGGCTACACCTTC. It specifies CASSLSFAGPLYGYTF.

This clonotype was recorded at least ten times. The CDR3 DNA follows: TGCGCCAGCAGCGTAAGCGGGGATCGCGAGCAGTACTTC. Its translation is CASSVSGDREQYF. J is TRBJ2-7 and V is TRBV5-1; TRBD2 matches 7 bases. CDR3 length equals 13 residues. The V gene end was trimmed by 4 bases and the J gene end by 6 bases; junction bases not matched to a gene: 7. Looked up from germline, CDR1 is SGHRS and CDR2 is YFSETQ.

This chain connects TRBV10-3 to TRBJ2-7, with a possible D match to TRBD2 (5 bases). V lost 4 bases, J lost 5 bases, and 21 bases lay in between. CDR1 is ENHRY, CDR2 SYGVKD, per germline. The CDR3 spans 16 residues. CDR3 protein: CAISGGRLAGVDEQYF. In DNA form, the CDR3 reads TGTGCCATCAGTGGGGGTCGCCTAGCCGGGGTAGACGAGCAGTACTTC.

This clonotype has more than one count but fewer than ten. V is TRBV5-6 and J is TRBJ2-4, with TRBD2 as a possible D gene (6 bases). The CDR3 extends over 17 amino acids. V was clipped by 0 bases and J by 0 bases, with 13 bases between them. Germline lookup yields CDR1 SGHDT and CDR2 YYEEEE. CDR3: CASSLVGGSVAKNIQYF. CDR3 in DNA: TGTGCCAGCAGCTTGGTCGGGGGATCTGTAGCCAAAAACATTCAGTACTTC.

This clonotype has at least ten counts. V usage is TRBV6-2 or TRBV6-3 and J usage is TRBJ2-5; unclear D gene. Per the germline V gene, CDR1 is MNHEY and CDR2 is SVGEGT. Trimming removed 0 bases from V and 1 base from J, with 18 bases in between. This CDR3 region has 18 residues. CDR3 loop: CASSYSVPLKGFQETQYF. CDR3 bases: TGTGCCAGCAGTTACTCGGTCCCCTTGAAAGGATTCCAAGAGACCCAGTACTTC.

At least ten counts were recorded for this clonotype. The rearrangement uses TRBV6-2 or TRBV6-3 and TRBJ2-7; tentatively, D is TRBD1 or TRBD2 (5 bases each). The CDR3 extends over 16 amino acids. V lost 7 bases and J lost 1, with 20 bases in between. Per the germline V gene, CDR1 is MNHEY and CDR2 is SVGEGT. CDR3 DNA: TGTGCCAGCACTCGGGACGGTGGGCCCGTATCCTACGAGCAGTACTTC. It yields the protein CASTRDGGPVSYEQYF.

This clonotype was seen at least ten times. This chain links TRBV20-1 with TRBJ2-7; a possible D gene is TRBD2 (6 bases). The germline gives CDR1 DFQATT, CDR2 SNEGSKA (reference sequence). CDR3 size: 15 residues. Trimming cost V 3 bases and J 0 bases, with 15 bases left between them. This CDR3 is CSASSLARSSYEQYF. The DNA for the CDR3 is TGCAGTGCTAGTTCCCTAGCGAGGAGCTCCTACGAGCAGTACTTC.

This clonotype was observed a few times. V is TRBV6-1 and J is TRBJ1-2, with TRBD1 as a possible D gene (6 bases). CDR1 MNHNS and CDR2 SASEGT come from the germline V gene. The CDR3 loop spans 13 amino acids. V was cut by 7 bases and J by 4 bases, with 13 bases left in between. CDR3 sequence: CASKDGQTYGYTF. DNA for the CDR3: TGTGCCAGCAAGGATGGACAGACCTATGGCTACACCTTC.

This clonotype was recorded many times. The chain recombines TRBV6-2 or TRBV6-3 with TRBJ2-7; 9 bases agree with TRBD1. V was clipped by 4 bases and J by 2 bases; unmatched bases: 12. Germline V lookup: CDR1 MNHEY, CDR2 SVGEGT. The CDR3 contains 17 residues. The CDR3: CASSLALPGQGTYEQYF. As DNA, the CDR3 is TGTGCCAGCAGTTTGGCTCTCCCGGGACAGGGAACCTACGAGCAGTACTTC.

This CDR3 reads CASRPTGGGYEQYF. CDR3 coding DNA: TGTGCCAGCAGACCTACAGGGGGGGGCTACGAGCAGTACTTC. This rearrangement joins TRBV6-1 to TRBJ2-7; TRBD1 might be the D (8 bases). The CDR3 sequence is 14 residues long. Trimming removed 6 bases from V and 3 bases from J, with 15 bases in between. From germline, CDR1 is MNHNS and CDR2 SASEGT.

This clonotype has just a few counts. This chain joins TRBV19 and TRBJ2-4; D is undetermined. The V and J ends lost 4 bases and 5 bases respectively, with 12 bases between them. Per germline, CDR1 LNHDA and CDR2 SQIVND (reference sequence). This CDR3 region has 14 residues. The CDR3: CASSTRIGENIQYF. In DNA, the CDR3 is TGTGCCAGTAGTACCAGAATAGGCGAAAACATTCAGTACTTC. The complete variable domain, with remaining parts taken from reference TRBV19 and TRBJ2-4, reads DGGITQSPKYLFRKEGQNVTLSCEQNLNHDAMYWYRQDPGQGLRLIYYSQIVNDFQKGDIAEGYSVSREKKESFPLTVTSAQKNPTAFYLCASSTRIGENIQYFGAGTRLSVL.

J is TRBJ1-5 and V is TRBV19; 8 bases map to TRBD1. The CDR3 spans 16 residues. Trimming took 4 bases from V and 3 from J; bases not matched to a gene: 8. Germline-derived CDR1 and CDR2 are LNHDA and SQIVND (reference sequence). CDR3 residues: CASSKRTGRVNQPQHF. CDR3 sequence (DNA): TGTGCCAGTAGTAAACGGACAGGGAGGGTCAATCAGCCCCAGCATTTT.

V is TRBV7-2 and J is TRBJ2-7; D is undetermined. Germline V CDR1 and CDR2: SGHTA, FQGNSA. The CDR3 consists of 12 residues. The V end lost 2 bases, the J end lost 7 bases, and 9 bases lay between the germline ends. This chain's CDR3 is CASSLQRMEQYF. CDR3 nucleotide sequence: TGTGCCAGCAGCTTACAGCGAATGGAGCAGTACTTC.

Of note for this clonotype: One end of the junction varies from germline; a read error may be responsible. The rearrangement uses TRBV6-1 and TRBJ2-5, with 11 nucleotides matching TRBD1. CDR3 length: 16 residues. Germline V lookup: CDR1 MNHNS, CDR2 SASEGT. DNA for the CDR3: TGTGCCAGCAGCCGATGGACAGGGGGCAGCCAAGAGACCAAGTACTTC. As protein: CASSRWTGGSQETKYF.